The 23 T cell receptor beta chains below all came from one sample that was sequenced in a study of cytomegalovirus exposure and HLA in healthy donors. The primer mix had 60 Vbeta and 13 Jbeta primers. Clones were sequenced by immunoSEQ multiplex PCR, and TCRdb holds only the in-frame ones, with some missing. This table has 80,000 or so clones, 75% appearing once. Sequenced material: PBMCs. The receptor source for this set is a middle-aged woman in good health and CMV-seronegative.

This chain links TRBV5-1 with TRBJ2-1, with 11 bases fitting TRBD1. CDR1 SGHRS and CDR2 YFSETQ come from the germline V gene. The CDR3 runs to 15 residues. V lost 3 bases and J lost 3; bases outside the gene matches: 2. CDR3 amino acids: CASSWGQGGYNEQFF. CDR3 nucleotide sequence: TGCGCCAGCAGCTGGGGACAGGGGGGCTACAATGAGCAGTTCTTC.

The chain combines TRBV12-5 with TRBJ1-1, with a weak D call TRBD1 (5 bases). V dropped 7 bases and J dropped 0 bases, with 12 bases sitting between them. CDR3 length: 14 amino acids. From germline, CDR1 is LGHNT and CDR2 FRNRAP. The CDR3 DNA sequence: TGTGCTAGTGCCCCGGGGGGGATGAACACTGAAGCTTTCTTT. Translated: CASAPGGMNTEAFF.

The rearrangement links TRBV5-1 to TRBJ1-4; 7 bases align to TRBD1. CDR3 size: 16 residues. With 4 bases clipped from V and 0 bases from J, the junction kept 6 bases outside the gene matches. Germline V gene data show CDR1 as SGHRS and CDR2 as YFSETQ. This chain's CDR3 is CASSQTGTATNEKLFF. The CDR3 coding sequence is TGCGCCAGCAGCCAAACAGGGACAGCAACTAATGAAAAACTGTTTTTT.

The rearrangement joins TRBV9 to TRBJ1-2; TRBD1 is a possible D gene (6 bases). The CDR3 is 14 amino acids. From germline, CDR1 is SGDLS and CDR2 YYNGEE. Trimming took 6 bases from V and 0 from J, leaving 12 bases between them. In nucleotides, the CDR3 is TGTGCCAGCACCAGGGGCAGTTCTAACTATGGCTACACCTTC. It is translated as CASTRGSSNYGYTF.

The CDR3 region is CARSLTGDYGYTF. CDR3 bases: TGTGCCAGAAGCTTAACAGGGGACTATGGCTACACCTTC. This chain uses TRBV5-3 with TRBJ1-2; TRBD1 matches at 7 bases. TRBV5-3 is known as an ORF, though its function is uncertain. The trim removed 2 bases at V and 3 bases at J, leaving 1 base unmatched. The CDR3 is 13 residues long.

V usage is TRBV18 and J usage is TRBJ2-1, with 8 bases lining up with TRBD2. Trimming removed 8 bases from V and 5 bases from J; junction bases left unmatched: 5. The germline gives CDR1 KGHSH, CDR2 LQKENI. There are 13 residues in the CDR3. CDR3 loop: CASRAGVNNEQFF. For the CDR3, the DNA is TGTGCCAGCCGAGCGGGAGTCAACAATGAGCAGTTCTTC.

The chain uses TRBV9 and TRBJ1-1; 7 bases map to TRBD1. J was trimmed by 1 base and V by 4 bases; bases with no gene match: 13. This CDR3 spans 17 amino acids. The germline CDR1 and CDR2 sequences are SGDLS and YYNGEE. This chain's CDR3 is CASSTRPDRAGNTEAFF. The CDR3 nucleotides are TGTGCCAGCAGCACGAGACCCGACAGGGCGGGGAACACTGAAGCTTTCTTT.

The chain uses TRBV6-6 and TRBJ1-6; TRBD1 is a possible D gene (6 bases). The V gene lost 6 bases and the J gene lost 6 bases, with 12 bases spanning the gap. The CDR3 has 14 residues. CDR1 and CDR2 (germline): MNHNY, SVGAGI (reference sequence). The CDR3: CASSPGQTNSPLHF. The CDR3 nucleotides are TGTGCCAGCAGCCCCGGACAGACTAATTCACCCCTCCACTTT.

V gene TRBV7-8 combines with J gene TRBJ1-6; a weak D match, TRBD1 (6 bases). V gave up 4 bases and J gave up 6 bases, with 13 bases separating them. Germline-derived CDR1 and CDR2 are SGHVS and FQNEAQ. The CDR3 runs 15 residues. The CDR3 loop is CASSSLQGPNSPLHF. CDR3 DNA sequence: TGTGCCAGCAGCTCACTACAGGGACCTAATTCACCCCTCCACTTT.

The chain carries TRBV28 and TRBJ2-4; 7 positions agree with TRBD1. This CDR3 is built from 13 residues. Per the germline V gene, CDR1 is MDHEN and CDR2 is SYDVKM. The J segment lost 7 bases and the V segment lost 8 bases, leaving 8 bases of the junction unmatched. For the CDR3, the DNA is TGTGCCAGCGGTAAGACAGGGTCGAACATTCAGTACTTC. Its translation is CASGKTGSNIQYF.

This clone appeared a few times. This chain joins TRBV4-2 and TRBJ2-5, with unresolved D. Trimming pared 1 base from V and 1 base from J, leaving 10 bases between. This CDR3 is built from 15 residues. CDR1 is LGHNA and CDR2 is YNFKEQ in the germline V gene. For the CDR3, the DNA is TGTGCCAGCAGCCAAGTTAGAGAGGCCCAAGAGACCCAGTACTTC. This sequence encodes CASSQVREAQETQYF.

The chain uses TRBV5-1 and TRBJ2-2; D is possibly TRBD2 (5 bases). CDR3 size: 14 residues. Between the trimmed V and J ends, which lost 0 bases and 4 bases, there was a span of 7 bases. In germline, CDR1 is SGHRS, CDR2 YFSETQ. This CDR3 reads CASSLVRGTGELFF. The CDR3 DNA reads as TGCGCCAGCAGCTTGGTTCGGGGCACCGGGGAGCTGTTTTTT.

V gene TRBV18 combines with J gene TRBJ2-1, with D possibly matching TRBD2 (6 bases). There are 15 residues in the CDR3. Per the germline V gene, CDR1 is KGHSH and CDR2 is LQKENI. The ends were cut back, 0 bases at V and 9 bases at J, with 15 bases in the middle. In DNA, the CDR3 is TGTGCCAGCTCACCACCGCGGCGGGGCCTGGGTGAGCAGTTCTTC. Encoded protein: CASSPPRRGLGEQFF. Variable domain in full (rest from reference TRBV18 and TRBJ2-1): NAGVMQNPRHLVRRRGQEARLRCSPMKGHSHVYWYRQLPEEGLKFMVYLQKENIIDESGMPKERFSAEFPKEGPSILRIQQVVRGDSAAYFCASSPPRRGLGEQFFGPGTRLTVL.

V and J are TRBV5-1 and TRBJ2-5; 7 bases align to TRBD2. The length of the CDR3 is 17 residues. Losses at the gene ends were 1 base for V and 0 bases for J; bases not matched to a gene: 9. In germline, CDR1 is SGHRS, CDR2 YFSETQ. The CDR3 DNA follows: TGCGCCAGCAGCTTGTCCTCTCCCGGGGGGTACCAAGAGACCCAGTACTTC. Encoded protein: CASSLSSPGGYQETQYF.

Points on this clone: This CDR3 is also generated by other DNA sequences in the sample. The chain is built from TRBV6-5 and TRBJ1-6; 9 bases are shared with TRBD1. Trimming removed 7 bases from V and 7 bases from J; junction bases left unmatched: 5. Germline V lookup: CDR1 MNHEY, CDR2 SVGAGI. The CDR3 is made up of 14 amino acids. CDR3 sequence: CASTRQGVNSPLHF. The CDR3 DNA reads TGTGCCAGCACCCGACAGGGGGTAAATTCACCCCTCCACTTT.

The CDR3 reads CASRAVGRQETQYF. The CDR3 DNA sequence: TGCGCCAGCAGAGCGGTCGGCCGCCAAGAGACCCAGTACTTC. The chain carries TRBV4-1 and TRBJ2-5; TRBD2 might be the D (5 bases). There are 14 residues in the CDR3. V lost 6 bases, J lost 1 base, and 12 bases lay in between. CDR1 and CDR2 (germline): MGHRA, YSYEKL.

A single count supports this clone. The chain joins TRBV7-2 to TRBJ2-7; unclear D gene. The V and J ends lost 10 bases and 0 bases respectively, with 10 bases between them. The CDR3 runs to 12 residues. Per the germline V gene, CDR1 is SGHTA and CDR2 is FQGNSA. The CDR3 DNA sequence: TGTGCCATCGACAAAAGCTCCTACGAGCAGTACTTC. Protein: CAIDKSSYEQYF.

This chain joins TRBV28 and TRBJ1-4, with TRBD1 matching over 8 bases. The CDR3 length is 14 residues. Germline V gives CDR1 MDHEN, CDR2 SYDVKM. The J segment lost 4 bases and the V segment lost 5 bases, leaving 3 bases of the junction unmatched. The CDR3 nucleotides read TGTGCCAGCAGTCAACAGGGGGTTAATGAAAAACTGTTTTTT. Amino acids: CASSQQGVNEKLFF.

In the case of this clone: The sample contains more than one DNA sequence encoding this CDR3. The rearrangement joins TRBV5-6 to TRBJ1-2; a possible D gene is TRBD1 (6 bases). The CDR3 has 19 amino acids. V was trimmed by 0 bases and J by 2 bases, leaving 23 bases between them. Per germline, CDR1 SGHDT and CDR2 YYEEEE. The CDR3 loop is CASSLAGGASTFSNYGYTF. The CDR3 nucleotides read TGTGCCAGCAGCTTGGCCGGGGGGGCTAGTACCTTTTCGAACTATGGCTACACCTTC.

V and J are TRBV7-2 and TRBJ2-5; D is uncertain. The length of the CDR3 is 14 residues. The V end was cut by 0 bases, the J end by 3 bases, with 8 bases between. Germline V CDR1 and CDR2: SGHTA, FQGNSA. The chain's CDR3 is CASSLARREETQYF. CDR3 DNA: TGTGCCAGCAGCTTAGCACGAAGAGAAGAGACCCAGTACTTC.

The gene calls are TRBV2 and TRBJ2-2, with TRBD2 matching over 8 bases. The CDR3 has 15 amino acids. Germline V gene sequence: CDR1 SNHLY, CDR2 FYNNEI. V lost 7 bases to trimming and J lost 6 bases; unmatched junction nucleotides: 10. The chain's CDR3 is CASTETLLAAGELFF. The CDR3 coding sequence is TGTGCCAGCACCGAAACCTTACTAGCGGCCGGGGAGCTGTTTTTT. The full variable domain, with the rest looked up from reference TRBV2 and TRBJ2-2, is EPEVTQTPSHQVTQMGQEVILRCVPISNHLYFYWYRQILGQKVEFLVSFYNNEISEKSEIFDDQFSVERPDGSNFTLKIRSTKLEDSAMYFCASTETLLAAGELFFGEGSRLTVL.

The genes are TRBV10-3 and TRBJ1-2, with D maybe TRBD1 (6 bases). The CDR3 spans 13 residues. Germline V CDR1 and CDR2: ENHRY, SYGVKD. The V end lost 4 bases, the J end lost 3 bases, and 9 bases lay between the germline ends. CDR3 sequence (DNA): TGTGCCATCAGTGGACAGGACTACTATGGCTACACCTTC. Protein product: CAISGQDYYGYTF.

In its sample, this clone is medium-sized (0.01 to 0.1%). The V call is TRBV30, the J call TRBJ2-2; 8 nucleotides match TRBD1. With V trimmed by 4 bases and J by 3 bases, 19 bases remained unmatched. Looked up from germline, CDR1 is GTSNPN and CDR2 is SVGIG (reference sequence). The CDR3 extends over 19 amino acids. The CDR3 spells CAWKTTGLDRGGDTGELFF. CDR3 DNA: TGTGCCTGGAAAACGACGGGCCTCGACAGGGGTGGGGACACCGGGGAGCTGTTTTTT.